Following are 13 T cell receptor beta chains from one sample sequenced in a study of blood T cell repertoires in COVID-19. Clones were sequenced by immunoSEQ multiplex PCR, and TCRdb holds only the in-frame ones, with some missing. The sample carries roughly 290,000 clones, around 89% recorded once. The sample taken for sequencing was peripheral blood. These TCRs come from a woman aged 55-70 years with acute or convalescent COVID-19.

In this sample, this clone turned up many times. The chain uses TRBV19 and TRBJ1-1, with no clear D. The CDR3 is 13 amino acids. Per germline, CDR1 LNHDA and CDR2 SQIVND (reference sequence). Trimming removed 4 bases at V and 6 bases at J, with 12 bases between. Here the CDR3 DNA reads TGTGCCAGTAGTAGTATCAGGTTCTCTGAAGCTTTCTTT. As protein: CASSSIRFSEAFF.

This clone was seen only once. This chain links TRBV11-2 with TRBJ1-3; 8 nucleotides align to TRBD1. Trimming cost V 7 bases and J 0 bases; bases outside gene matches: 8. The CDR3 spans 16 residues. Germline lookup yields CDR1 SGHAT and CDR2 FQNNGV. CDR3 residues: CASTLTGVFSGNTIYF. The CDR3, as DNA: TGTGCCAGCACCCTGACAGGGGTTTTCTCTGGAAACACCATATATTTT.

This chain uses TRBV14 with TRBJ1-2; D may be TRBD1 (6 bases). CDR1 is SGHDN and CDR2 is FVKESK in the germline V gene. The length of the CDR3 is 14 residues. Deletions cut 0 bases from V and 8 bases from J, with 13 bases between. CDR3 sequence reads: CASSQDRQEKGYTF. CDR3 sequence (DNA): TGTGCCAGCAGCCAAGATCGACAGGAGAAAGGCTACACCTTC.

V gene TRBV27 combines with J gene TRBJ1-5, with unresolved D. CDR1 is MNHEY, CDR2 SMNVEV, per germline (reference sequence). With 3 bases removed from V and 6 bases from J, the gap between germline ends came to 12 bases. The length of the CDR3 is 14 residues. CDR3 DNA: TGTGCCAGCAGTTTTACGGGATCGGGTCAGCCCCAGCATTTT. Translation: CASSFTGSGQPQHF.

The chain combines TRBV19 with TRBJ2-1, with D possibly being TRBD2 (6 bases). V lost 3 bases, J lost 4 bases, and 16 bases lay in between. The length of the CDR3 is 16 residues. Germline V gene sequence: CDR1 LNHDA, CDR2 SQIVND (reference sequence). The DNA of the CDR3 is TGTGCCAGTAGTATTGTGGCTAGCGCGACTTACAATGAGCAGTTCTTC. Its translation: CASSIVASATYNEQFF.

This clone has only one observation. CDR3 DNA: TGTGCCAGCAGCTTACACCCTAGCGGAGGACCCAATGAGCAGTTCTTC. Translating gives CASSLHPSGGPNEQFF. The V call is TRBV7-2, the J call TRBJ2-1; 7 bases agree with TRBD2. The CDR3 runs to 16 residues. Germline CDR1 is SGHTA and CDR2 is FQGNSA. Germline trimming cut 2 bases from V and 6 bases from J; bases unmatched to any gene: 10.

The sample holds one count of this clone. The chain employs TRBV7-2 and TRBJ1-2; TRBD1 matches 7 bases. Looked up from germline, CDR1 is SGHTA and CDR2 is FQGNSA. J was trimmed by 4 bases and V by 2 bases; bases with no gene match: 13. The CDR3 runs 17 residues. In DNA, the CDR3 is TGTGCCAGCAGCTTAAGGGCCCAAGGGGGCGCGGGCTATGGCTACACCTTC. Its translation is CASSLRAQGGAGYGYTF.

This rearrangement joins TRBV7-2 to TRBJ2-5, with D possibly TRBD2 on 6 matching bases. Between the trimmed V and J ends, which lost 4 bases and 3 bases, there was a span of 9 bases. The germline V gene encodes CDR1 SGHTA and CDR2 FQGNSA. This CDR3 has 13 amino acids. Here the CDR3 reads CASSWDFKETQYF. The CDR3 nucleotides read TGTGCCAGCAGCTGGGACTTTAAAGAGACCCAGTACTTC.

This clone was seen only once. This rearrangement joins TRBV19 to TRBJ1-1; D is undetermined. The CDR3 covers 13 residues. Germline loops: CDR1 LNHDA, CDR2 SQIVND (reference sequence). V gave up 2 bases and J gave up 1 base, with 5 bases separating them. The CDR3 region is CASSIRQNTEAFF. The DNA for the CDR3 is TGTGCCAGTAGTATACGACAGAACACTGAAGCTTTCTTT.

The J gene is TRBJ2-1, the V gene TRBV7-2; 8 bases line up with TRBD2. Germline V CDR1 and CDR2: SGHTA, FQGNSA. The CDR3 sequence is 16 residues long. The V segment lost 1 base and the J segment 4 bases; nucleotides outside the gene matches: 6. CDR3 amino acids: CASSLEGLVSYNEQFF. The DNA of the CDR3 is TGTGCCAGCAGCTTAGAGGGACTAGTCTCTTACAATGAGCAGTTCTTC.

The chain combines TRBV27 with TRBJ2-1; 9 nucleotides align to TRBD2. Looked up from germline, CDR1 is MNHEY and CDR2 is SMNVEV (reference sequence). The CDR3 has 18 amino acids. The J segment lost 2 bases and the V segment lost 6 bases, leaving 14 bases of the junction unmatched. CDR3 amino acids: CASRGKPLAGTTYNEQFF. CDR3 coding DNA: TGTGCCAGCAGGGGCAAACCACTAGCGGGTACGACCTACAATGAGCAGTTCTTC.

CDR3 nucleotides: TGTGCCACCAGCAGCAGGGGAGGGGATGAAAAACTGTTTTTT. The encoded protein is CATSSRGGDEKLFF. The rearrangement uses TRBV15 and TRBJ1-4; possible D gene TRBD1, 6 bases. This CDR3 has 14 amino acids. Germline CDR1 reads LNHNV; CDR2 reads YYDKDF (reference sequence). With 3 bases removed from V and 6 bases from J, the gap between germline ends came to 11 bases.

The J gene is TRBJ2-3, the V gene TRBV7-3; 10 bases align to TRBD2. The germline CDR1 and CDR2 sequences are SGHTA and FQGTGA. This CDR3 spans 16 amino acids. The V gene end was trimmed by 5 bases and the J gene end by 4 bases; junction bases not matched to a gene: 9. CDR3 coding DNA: TGTGCCAGCAGCGCTACGCTAGCGGGGGTGGCAGATACGCAGTATTTT. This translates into CASSATLAGVADTQYF.